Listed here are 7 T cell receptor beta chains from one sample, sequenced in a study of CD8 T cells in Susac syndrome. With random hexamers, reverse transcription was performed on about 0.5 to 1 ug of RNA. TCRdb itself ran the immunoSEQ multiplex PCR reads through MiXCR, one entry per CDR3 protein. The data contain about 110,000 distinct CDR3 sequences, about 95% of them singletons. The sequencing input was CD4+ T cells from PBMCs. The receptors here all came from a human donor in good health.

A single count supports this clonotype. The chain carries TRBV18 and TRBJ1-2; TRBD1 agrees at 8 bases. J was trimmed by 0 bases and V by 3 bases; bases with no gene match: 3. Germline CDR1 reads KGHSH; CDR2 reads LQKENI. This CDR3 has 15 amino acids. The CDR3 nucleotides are TGTGCCAGCTCACCGCAGGGACAGGCTAACTATGGCTACACCTTC. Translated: CASSPQGQANYGYTF.

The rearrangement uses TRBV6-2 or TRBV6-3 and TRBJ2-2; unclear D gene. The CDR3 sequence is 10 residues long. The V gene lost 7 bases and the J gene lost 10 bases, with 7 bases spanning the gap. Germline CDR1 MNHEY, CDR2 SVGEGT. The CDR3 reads CASKDPELFF. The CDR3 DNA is TGTGCCAGCAAGGACCCGGAGCTGTTTTTT.

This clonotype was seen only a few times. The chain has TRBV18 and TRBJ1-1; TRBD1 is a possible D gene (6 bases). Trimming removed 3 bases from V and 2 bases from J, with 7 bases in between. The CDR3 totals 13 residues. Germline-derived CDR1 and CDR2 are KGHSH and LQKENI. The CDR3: CASSPTGNTEAFF. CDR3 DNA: TGTGCCAGCTCACCGACAGGAAACACTGAAGCTTTCTTT.

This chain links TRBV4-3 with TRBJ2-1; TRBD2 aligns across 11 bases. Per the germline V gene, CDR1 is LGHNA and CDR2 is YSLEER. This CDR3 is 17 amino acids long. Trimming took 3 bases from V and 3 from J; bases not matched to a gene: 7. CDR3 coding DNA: TGCGCCAGCAGCCAGCTCGCTAGCGGGAGGCTCTACAATGAGCAGTTCTTC. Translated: CASSQLASGRLYNEQFF.

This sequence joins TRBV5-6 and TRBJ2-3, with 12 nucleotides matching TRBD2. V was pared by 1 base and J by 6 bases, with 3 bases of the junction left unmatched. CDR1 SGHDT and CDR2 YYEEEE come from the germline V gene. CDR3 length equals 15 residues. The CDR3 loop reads CASSLLAGGGDTQYF. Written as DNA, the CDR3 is TGTGCCAGCAGCTTGCTAGCGGGAGGGGGGGATACGCAGTATTTT.

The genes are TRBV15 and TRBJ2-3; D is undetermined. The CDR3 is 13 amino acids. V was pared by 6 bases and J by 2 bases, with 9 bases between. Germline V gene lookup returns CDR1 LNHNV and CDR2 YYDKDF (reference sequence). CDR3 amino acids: CATRVPATDTQYF. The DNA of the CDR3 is TGTGCCACCAGGGTCCCGGCCACAGATACGCAGTATTTT.

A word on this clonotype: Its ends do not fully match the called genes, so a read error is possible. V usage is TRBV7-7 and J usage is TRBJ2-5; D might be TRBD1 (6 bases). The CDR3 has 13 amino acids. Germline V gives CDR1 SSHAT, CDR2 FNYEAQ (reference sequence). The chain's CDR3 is CASSQGSQETQYF. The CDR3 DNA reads TGTGCTAGCAGCCAGGGGTCCCAAGAGACCCAGTACTTC. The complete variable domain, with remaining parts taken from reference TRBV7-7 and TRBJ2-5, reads GAGVSQSPRYKVTKRGQDVTLRCDPISSHATLYWYQQALGQGPEFLTYFNYEAQPDKSGLPSDRFSAERPEGSISTLTIQRTEQRDSAMYRCASSQGSQETQYFGPGTRLLVL.